Reported below is one T cell receptor beta chain. Per the study methods: Scientists estimated how many nucleated cells there were by amplifying reference gene primers. Method: immunoSEQ multiplex PCR; TCRdb's copy keeps in-frame clones and lacks some. The V and J calls and clone size are taken from that table; D and trimming were inferred from the DNA. The table records about 45,000 clones, more than 80% of them present only once. This specimen comes from a study of blood T cell repertoires in COVID-19. Trimming took 6 bases from V and 8 from J, leaving 16 bases between them. The CDR3 covers 13 residues. Germline V gene data show CDR1 as ENHRY and CDR2 as SYGVKD.

Specimen: peripheral blood. The chain has TRBV10-3 and TRBJ1-2; D might be TRBD1 (6 bases). The clonotype comes from an older man in a cohort sampled during active COVID-19. This chain's CDR3 is CAIRGTYFAGYTF. CDR3 nucleotide sequence: TGTGCCATCAGGGGGACATACTTTGCGGGCTACACCTTC.